This entry is about one TCR beta chain. Source study methods: The assay estimated nucleated cells by amplifying reference gene primers. Data came from immunoSEQ multiplex PCR; TCRdb stores just in-frame clones and leaves some out. D and trimming come from the DNA, and the V and J calls and clone size come from that table. The repertoire holds 150,000 to 200,000 clones, with around 85% as singletons. This sample is drawn from a study of blood T cell repertoires in COVID-19. About the research overall: COVID-19 samples from acute and convalescent phases originated in the United States, Italy and Spain. T cells, B-cell-depleted T cells, or PBMCs provided the cDNA or gDNA that served as material.

The specimen was peripheral blood. The clonotype comes from a human donor with acute or convalescent COVID-19. The donor label of this sample is uncertain.

The chain's CDR3 is CASSQYSGTSGYEQYF. DNA of the CDR3: TGTGCCAGCAGCCAATATTCCGGGACTAGCGGCTACGAGCAGTACTTC. The J gene is TRBJ2-7, the V gene TRBV3-1 (or the pseudogene TRBV3-2); the match to TRBD2 covers 11 bases. In germline, CDR1 is LGHDT, CDR2 YNNKEL (reference sequence). V shed 2 bases, J shed 3 bases, and the junction held 6 bases outside the gene matches. The CDR3 is 16 amino acids.